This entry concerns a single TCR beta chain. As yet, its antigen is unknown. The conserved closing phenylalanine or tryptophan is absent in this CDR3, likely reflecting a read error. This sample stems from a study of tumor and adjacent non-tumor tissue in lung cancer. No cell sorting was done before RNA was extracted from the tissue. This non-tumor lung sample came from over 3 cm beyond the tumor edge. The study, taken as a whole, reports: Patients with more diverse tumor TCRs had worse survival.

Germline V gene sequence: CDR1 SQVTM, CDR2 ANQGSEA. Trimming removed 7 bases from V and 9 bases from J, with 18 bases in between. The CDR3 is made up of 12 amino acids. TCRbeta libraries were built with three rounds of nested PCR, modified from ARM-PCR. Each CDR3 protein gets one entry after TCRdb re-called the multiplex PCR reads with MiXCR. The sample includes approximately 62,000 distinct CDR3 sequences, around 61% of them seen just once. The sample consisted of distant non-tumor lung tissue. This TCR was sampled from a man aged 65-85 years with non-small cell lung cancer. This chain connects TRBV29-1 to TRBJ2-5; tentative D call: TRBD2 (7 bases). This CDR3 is CSALRGREAQYI. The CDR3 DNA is TGCAGCGCCCTCAGGGGCCGGGAGGCCCAGTACATC.